The clone carrying this T cell receptor beta chain was observed once. J lost 8 bases, V lost 8 bases, and 8 bases had no gene match. This CDR3 has 13 residues. CDR1 and CDR2 (germline): MNHEY, SVGAGI. This entry comes from a study of control samples from healthy donors and cancer patients. Assay used: immunoSEQ multiplex PCR; TCRdb lists only in-frame clones, some missing. The sample includes about 45,000 clones, under 95% of them seen just once. This TCR came from a woman in her forties with head and neck cancer. The chain has TRBV6-5 and TRBJ1-1, with 10 bases lining up with TRBD1. The sequenced material came from PBMCs. CDR3 amino acids: CASVRQGALEAFF. CDR3 DNA sequence: TGTGCCAGCGTACGACAGGGGGCCCTGGAAGCTTTCTTT.